This T cell receptor (beta chain) comes out of a study of blood T cells in healthy people across ages. Study observations and caveats: Long-lived and aged donors differed, with more naive CD4+ cells and higher diversity in the long-lived. Across samples, TCR beta diversity tracked strongly with naive T cell percentage.

Sample-barcoded 5' priming and a J-beta primer mix drove a second PCR of roughly 7 to 11 cycles. TCRdb ran MiXCR on the 5' RACE reads and lists one entry per CDR3 protein. Among 1.5 million to 2 million distinct CDR3 sequences listed, roughly 27% were seen once. In regard to this clonotype: Its target is unknown.

The individuals who served as donors were healthy Caucasians living in Russia, aged about 6 to 90. The clonotype comes from a woman aged 25 to 39 in good health. Sequencing was performed on blood.

CDR3 coding DNA: TGTGCCAGCAGTTTCGGATCAACCGACTATGGCTACACCTTC. Its translation: CASSFGSTDYGYTF. V gene TRBV12-3 or TRBV12-4 combines with J gene TRBJ1-2; D is ambiguous. The CDR3 loop spans 14 amino acids. V was shortened by 3 bases and J by 3 bases, with 11 bases between the two germline ends.